A single sample gave rise to the 27 T cell receptor beta chains below, sequenced in a study of beta chain features in type 1 diabetes. Isolated RNA was reverse transcribed in full, so expressed TCRB transcripts were sequenced. Data came from immunoSEQ multiplex PCR; TCRdb stores just in-frame clones and leaves some out. The data show under 300,000 clones, 25% to 30% seen once. The sample comprised central memory CD4+ T cells from blood. Receptors originate from a man aged 30-40 years in good health.

This chain connects TRBV6-5 to TRBJ2-7, with D possibly being TRBD1 or TRBD2 (6 bases each). The CDR3 sequence is 14 residues long. Germline V lookup: CDR1 MNHEY, CDR2 SVGAGI. The V gene lost 6 bases and the J gene lost 2 bases, with 14 bases spanning the gap. The CDR3 sequence is CASSPRGDAYEQYF. In nucleotides, the CDR3 is TGTGCCAGCAGCCCAAGGGGGGATGCCTACGAGCAGTACTTC.

The CDR3 sequence: CASSLKTGGAYEQYF. The CDR3 bases are TGTGCCAGCAGTCTAAAGACAGGGGGTGCCTACGAGCAGTACTTC. The chain links TRBV7-2 to TRBJ2-7, with 9 bases fitting TRBD1. Looked up from germline, CDR1 is SGHTA and CDR2 is FQGNSA. The trim removed 6 bases at V and 2 bases at J, leaving 8 bases unmatched. This CDR3 spans 15 amino acids.

The chain has TRBV6-1 and TRBJ2-1; 8 positions match TRBD1. The CDR3 loop spans 15 amino acids. After removal of 2 bases from V and 8 bases from J, the junction contained 8 bases not matched to a gene. CDR1 is MNHNS, CDR2 SASEGT, per germline. The CDR3 loop reads CASSEMGQDKDEQFF. In DNA, the CDR3 is TGTGCCAGCAGTGAAATGGGACAGGATAAGGATGAGCAGTTCTTC.

The chain couples TRBV7-9 to TRBJ1-1; 8 positions agree with TRBD1. Germline assignment: CDR1 SEHNR and CDR2 FQNEAQ (reference sequence). V lost 5 bases, J lost 10 bases, and 9 bases stayed unmatched. This CDR3 region has 13 residues. The CDR3, as DNA: TGTGCCAGCAGCCCGGACAGGGAAAGAGGAGCTTTCTTT. Protein product: CASSPDRERGAFF.

This clone was counted a few times. The rearrangement links TRBV5-4 to TRBJ2-1, with TRBD1 identical over 9 bases. The CDR3 consists of 15 residues. The V gene's germline CDR1 is SGHNT and CDR2 YYREEE (reference sequence). The ends lost 4 bases at V and 5 bases at J; junction bases unmatched: 7. CDR3 in amino acids: CASSPRDRANNEQFF. CDR3 coding DNA: TGTGCCAGCAGCCCCCGGGACAGGGCCAACAATGAGCAGTTCTTC.

The chain combines TRBV9 with TRBJ2-2; 16 bases map to TRBD2. Germline lookup yields CDR1 SGDLS and CDR2 YYNGEE. The CDR3 has 16 amino acids. V dropped 4 bases and J dropped 6; count of bases not matched to a gene: 3. CDR3 bases: TGTGCCAGCAGCCCCGGGACTAGCGGGAGGGCCGGGGAGCTGTTTTTT. Translated: CASSPGTSGRAGELFF.

The chain employs TRBV11-3 and TRBJ2-5, with 10 positions matching TRBD1. Germline V gives CDR1 SGHNT, CDR2 YENEEA. CDR3 size: 14 residues. Unmatched junction bases numbered 7, after V lost 5 bases and J lost 7 bases. This CDR3 reads CASSATGTGATQYF. The CDR3 DNA is TGTGCCAGCAGCGCCACCGGGACAGGGGCGACCCAGTACTTC.

In the case of this clone: Other nucleotide sequences in the sample specify the same CDR3. The chain combines TRBV25-1 with TRBJ2-2; no clear D gene. V lost 4 bases, J lost 1 base, and 4 bases lay in between. The CDR3 loop spans 13 amino acids. Germline V CDR1 and CDR2: MGHDK, SYGVNS. CDR3 in amino acids: CASSGQNTGELFF. The CDR3 DNA reads TGTGCCAGCAGTGGGCAGAACACCGGGGAGCTGTTTTTT.

The V gene is TRBV7-7, the J gene TRBJ2-5, with 13 bases aligning to TRBD2. This CDR3 comprises 16 residues. CDR1 and CDR2 from the germline V gene are SSHAT and FNYEAQ (reference sequence). The J segment lost 5 bases and the V segment lost 5 bases, leaving 8 bases of the junction unmatched. CDR3 residues: CASSARLAGGGETQYF. The CDR3 nucleotides read TGTGCCAGCAGCGCGCGACTAGCGGGGGGAGGGGAGACCCAGTACTTC.

The chain recombines TRBV7-6 with TRBJ2-2, with D hard to call. Germline CDR1 is SGHVS and CDR2 is FNYEAQ. With 0 bases removed from V and 0 bases from J, the gap between germline ends came to 5 bases. This CDR3 region has 15 residues. CDR3 sequence: CASSLAQANTGELFF. The CDR3 region has the DNA TGTGCCAGCAGCTTAGCGCAGGCGAACACCGGGGAGCTGTTTTTT.

CDR3 region: CASSISALAGAGEQFF. The CDR3 DNA sequence: TGCGCCAGCAGCATCTCCGCTCTAGCGGGAGCGGGTGAGCAGTTCTTC. This rearrangement joins TRBV5-1 to TRBJ2-1; 10 bases are a match to TRBD2. Germline CDR1 SGHRS, CDR2 YFSETQ. CDR3 length equals 16 residues. V lost 4 bases to trimming and J lost 9 bases; unmatched junction nucleotides: 13.

The chain combines TRBV7-6 with TRBJ2-3, with TRBD2 matching 8 bases. V dropped 5 bases and J dropped 0; count of bases not matched to a gene: 7. CDR3 length equals 16 residues. Germline lookup yields CDR1 SGHVS and CDR2 FNYEAQ. CDR3 coding DNA: TGTGCCAGCAGCATCGGGGTAGCGGGAAGCACAGATACGCAGTATTTT. This codes for CASSIGVAGSTDTQYF.

On this clone itself: The sample contains more than one DNA sequence encoding this CDR3. The CDR3 nucleotides read TGTGCCATCAGTGAGAGCAGCTACGAGCAGTACTTC. It translates to CAISESSYEQYF. V gene TRBV10-3 combines with J gene TRBJ2-7; D remains ambiguous. The germline V gene encodes CDR1 ENHRY and CDR2 SYGVKD. CDR3 length: 12 amino acids. V was shortened by 2 bases and J by 3 bases, with 5 bases between the two germline ends.

The CDR3 loop is CSVEQGTSGYTF. The CDR3 bases are TGCAGCGTTGAACAGGGGACCAGCGGCTACACCTTC. The chain recombines TRBV29-1 with TRBJ1-2, with D possibly being TRBD1 (6 bases). This CDR3 comprises 12 residues. Trimming shortened V by 2 bases and J by 8 bases, and 12 bases separated the two germline ends. Germline loops: CDR1 SQVTM, CDR2 ANQGSEA.

This clone was found many times. The chain recombines TRBV2 with TRBJ2-7; D may be TRBD1 or TRBD2 (5 bases each). CDR3 size: 12 residues. The germline V gene encodes CDR1 SNHLY and CDR2 FYNNEI. Trimming took off 6 bases at V and 3 bases at J, with 9 bases between the two ends. CDR3 residues: CASRGDGYEQYF. CDR3 nucleotides: TGTGCCAGCAGGGGGGACGGCTACGAGCAGTACTTC.

The chain has TRBV5-1 and TRBJ2-3; D is ambiguous. The CDR3 spans 15 residues. V was shortened by 0 bases and J by 1 base, with 9 bases between the two germline ends. Germline CDR1 is SGHRS and CDR2 is YFSETQ. This CDR3 is CASSLGAKGTDTQYF. The DNA for the CDR3 is TGCGCCAGCAGCTTGGGCGCGAAGGGCACAGATACGCAGTATTTT.

In its sample, this clone was seen many times. This chain uses TRBV5-4 with TRBJ1-1; tentatively, D is TRBD1 (6 bases). Trimming shortened V by 3 bases and J by 0 bases, and 15 bases separated the two germline ends. The CDR3 has 16 amino acids. Germline-derived CDR1 and CDR2 are SGHNT and YYREEE (reference sequence). In DNA form, the CDR3 reads TGTGCCAGCAGCTCTATACAGGGCCTTCTGAACACTGAAGCTTTCTTT. This translates into CASSSIQGLLNTEAFF.

V gene TRBV10-3 combines with J gene TRBJ1-1; D unresolved. The germline CDR1 and CDR2 sequences are ENHRY and SYGVKD. There are 14 residues in the CDR3. V was trimmed by 2 bases and J by 4 bases, leaving 11 bases between them. The CDR3 bases are TGTGCCATCAGTGAGGTTCGGCCCTCCACTGAAGCTTTCTTT. It specifies CAISEVRPSTEAFF.

The sample holds a few counts of this clone. This chain joins TRBV6-6 and TRBJ1-3; possibly TRBD1 for D (6 bases). The CDR3 spans 15 residues. Between the trimmed V and J ends, which lost 4 bases and 4 bases, there was a span of 14 bases. Germline V lookup: CDR1 MNHNY, CDR2 SVGAGI (reference sequence). DNA for the CDR3: TGTGCCAGCAGTTCGTTACAGGGTACCGGAAACACCATATATTTT. Residues: CASSSLQGTGNTIYF.

Points on this clone: An end of the junction differs from the germline gene, which may be a read error. The chain is built from TRBV7-6 and TRBJ2-3; TRBD1 matches at 7 bases. The CDR3 has 13 residues. The germline V gene encodes CDR1 SGHVS and CDR2 FNYEAQ. This CDR3 is CASSPLTGLGGEF. CDR3 nucleotide sequence: TGTGCCAGCAGCCCCCTGACAGGGTTAGGTGGGGAATTT.

This clone was picked up a small number of times. The chain uses TRBV6-1 and TRBJ2-7, with TRBD1 as a possible D gene (5 bases). Trimming removed 7 bases from V and 4 bases from J, with 11 bases in between. CDR1 is MNHNS, CDR2 SASEGT, per germline. This CDR3 spans 12 amino acids. The DNA of the CDR3 is TGTGCCAGCACCCAGGGTCGGTACGAGCAGTACTTC. It specifies CASTQGRYEQYF.

This rearrangement joins TRBV29-1 to TRBJ1-3; D gene uncertain. The CDR3 spans 13 residues. V was cut by 7 bases and J by 0 bases, with 10 bases left in between. Germline V gene lookup returns CDR1 SQVTM and CDR2 ANQGSEA. The CDR3 sequence is CSGSLSSGNTIYF. In DNA, the CDR3 is TGCAGCGGCTCACTCAGCTCTGGAAACACCATATATTTT.

This chain links TRBV19 with TRBJ2-7; D gene uncertain. The CDR3 is 10 residues long. V was shortened by 11 bases and J by 0 bases, with 5 bases between the two germline ends. The V gene's germline CDR1 is LNHDA and CDR2 SQIVND (reference sequence). CDR3 coding DNA: TGTGCCGGTCCCTCCTACGAGCAGTACTTC. It yields the protein CAGPSYEQYF.

This clone came up a few times. This chain joins TRBV7-2 and TRBJ1-1, with D perhaps TRBD1 (6 bases). CDR3 size: 14 residues. V was cut by 7 bases and J by 0 bases, with 12 bases left in between. Germline lookup yields CDR1 SGHTA and CDR2 FQGNSA. CDR3 protein: CASNEQGLNTEAFF. The CDR3 coding sequence is TGTGCCAGCAACGAACAGGGACTGAACACTGAAGCTTTCTTT.

This clone showed up just once. V is TRBV5-6 and J is TRBJ2-5; TRBD1 aligns across 7 bases. The CDR3 has 14 amino acids. The germline V gene has CDR1 SGHDT and CDR2 YYEEEE. The V and J ends lost 6 bases and 2 bases, in that order; junction bases with no gene match: 7. CDR3 region: CASIRWGQQETQYF. Written as DNA, the CDR3 is TGTGCCAGCATCCGCTGGGGACAGCAAGAGACCCAGTACTTC.

This chain joins TRBV7-9 and TRBJ2-1; D may be TRBD2 (6 bases). Germline assignment: CDR1 SEHNR and CDR2 FQNEAQ (reference sequence). V lost 6 bases and J 5 bases, leaving 14 bases between the germline ends. The CDR3 sequence is 14 residues long. The CDR3 protein is CASRSNGRNNEQFF. CDR3 DNA: TGTGCCAGCAGGAGCAACGGGAGAAACAATGAGCAGTTCTTC.

This clone appeared a few times. The chain recombines TRBV28 with TRBJ2-1, with D perhaps TRBD2 (5 bases). Trimming took 3 bases from V and 6 from J, leaving 12 bases between them. The germline gives CDR1 MDHEN, CDR2 SYDVKM. The length of the CDR3 is 14 residues. The CDR3 DNA is TGTGCCAGCAGTTTTGCGCTAGCAGGCAATGAGCAGTTCTTC. Protein: CASSFALAGNEQFF.